Reported below is one TCR beta chain. Its matching antigen is unknown. The data belong to a study of memory CD4+ T cells and cytomegalovirus serostatus. In the study overall: Donors were healthy Belgian adults, under 10 CMV seropositive and 20 to 25 seronegative. Points from the study as a whole: A US-trained random forest predicted CMV serostatus with median AUC roughly 0.91.

The protocol was immunoSEQ multiplex PCR, while the TCRdb copy is restricted to in-frame clones and leaves out a portion. The sample records fewer than 75,000 clones, around 80% being singletons. Germline V gene data show CDR1 as SGHTA and CDR2 as FQGNSA. The ends lost 2 bases at V and 2 bases at J; junction bases unmatched: 8. CDR3 length: 17 amino acids. The sort gate was single viable CD3+CD4+CD8-CD45RO+ cells for memory CD4+ T cells. Sample: memory CD4+ T cells from blood. The chain has TRBV7-2 and TRBJ2-3; TRBD2 matches 9 bases. The clonotype originates from an adult in good health and CMV-seronegative. The CDR3 DNA reads as TGTGCCAGCAGCTTACCCTGGTCTAGCGGGAACACAGATACGCAGTATTTT. Its translation: CASSLPWSSGNTDTQYF.